This T cell receptor (beta chain) was documented in a study of long-term antiretroviral therapy in people with HIV. Survey-level immunoSEQ v3.0 assays were run. The assay was immunoSEQ multiplex PCR, and TCRdb's table has in-frame clones only and misses some. The data contain some 33,000 clones, about 96% of them seen just once; the ten biggest clones take up 2.4%. Turning to this clone: Its antigen remains unidentified.

The germline V gene has CDR1 SGHDT and CDR2 YYEEEE. The CDR3 has 13 residues. V dropped 6 bases and J dropped 2 bases, with 9 bases sitting between them. Findings of the study overall: Whereas controls had wider CDR3 length ranges, HIV repertoires had narrower ones.

This clonotype originated in a man under 40 with HIV. The source was unsorted PBMCs, collected roughly 6.4 years after starting antiretroviral therapy. The gene calls are TRBV5-6 and TRBJ1-3, with D unclear. CDR3 sequence: CASTRTTGNTIYF. CDR3 DNA sequence: TGTGCCAGCACACGGACCACTGGAAACACCATATATTTT.